What follows are 14 T cell receptor beta chains derived from one specimen sequenced in a study of CD8+ T cells in alopecia areata. As to treatment: oral pan-JAK inhibitor, 5-10 mg twice daily. The authors extracted RNA and reverse transcribed it into cDNA as the sequencing template. TCRdb keeps only in-frame clones here, not all; method: immunoSEQ multiplex PCR. The profile shows 180,000 or so clones, around 51% of them singletons. Material: CD8+ T cells sorted from blood, obtained around week 54, from a patient treated with tofacitinib. Receptors originate from a human donor with alopecia areata.

This chain joins TRBV29-1 and TRBJ2-1; 9 bases match TRBD2. Germline CDR1 SQVTM, CDR2 ANQGSEA. Trimming took 7 bases from V and 5 from J; bases not matched to a gene: 12. This CDR3 has 15 amino acids. CDR3 sequence (DNA): TGCAGCGCCGCCAACCTAGCGGGGCCGAACAATGAGCAGTTCTTC. Its translation: CSAANLAGPNNEQFF.

J is TRBJ1-1 and V is TRBV9, with a weak D call TRBD1 (5 bases). The V end was cut by 0 bases, the J end by 1 base, with 7 bases between. Germline CDR1 and CDR2: SGDLS and YYNGEE. The CDR3 has 14 amino acids. CDR3 residues: CASSVEGANTEAFF. The CDR3 nucleotides read TGTGCCAGCAGCGTAGAAGGGGCGAACACTGAAGCTTTCTTT.

The chain links TRBV5-1 to TRBJ1-1; D is uncertain. The CDR3 spans 17 residues. From germline, CDR1 is SGHRS and CDR2 YFSETQ. V lost 0 bases to trimming and J lost 1 base, with 16 bases between them. The CDR3 DNA reads as TGCGCCAGCAGCTTGGATTGGTCAGTAAGACAGAACACTGAAGCTTTCTTT. Encoded protein: CASSLDWSVRQNTEAFF.

This rearrangement joins TRBV27 to TRBJ2-4, with 11 bases aligning to TRBD2. CDR3 size: 13 residues. Unmatched junction bases numbered 0, after V lost 6 bases and J lost 5 bases. The germline V gene has CDR1 MNHEY and CDR2 SMNVEV (reference sequence). CDR3 in DNA: TGTGCCAGCAGACTAGCGGGGGAAAACATTCAGTACTTC. Its translation is CASRLAGENIQYF.

The chain couples TRBV7-3 to TRBJ2-5; D is unclear. Germline-derived CDR1 and CDR2 are SGHTA and FQGTGA. V was pared by 5 bases and J by 5 bases, with 12 bases between. The CDR3 runs to 13 residues. The CDR3 bases are TGTGCCAGCAGCGGAACAATGGGGGAGACCCAGTACTTC. Its translation: CASSGTMGETQYF. Looking up the rest from reference TRBV7-3 and TRBJ2-5 gives the full variable domain: GAGVSQTPSNKVTEKGKYVELRCDPISGHTALYWYRQSLGQGPEFLIYFQGTGAADDSGLPNDRFFAVRPEGSVSTLKIQRTERGDSAVYLCASSGTMGETQYFGPGTRLLVL.

This clone has only a few counts. The chain joins TRBV5-4 to TRBJ2-7; 8 nucleotides match TRBD1. The CDR3 loop spans 14 amino acids. V shed 3 bases and J 0 bases; nucleotides not matched to a gene: 2. Germline CDR1 is SGHNT and CDR2 is YYREEE (reference sequence). The CDR3 loop reads CASSSGTGSYEQYF. In DNA form, the CDR3 reads TGTGCCAGCAGCTCCGGGACAGGCTCCTACGAGCAGTACTTC.

This clone was detected only a few times. The CDR3 reads CASSHGQGSNYGYTF. The CDR3 DNA is TGTGCCAGCAGCCACGGACAGGGCTCTAACTATGGCTACACCTTC. The chain has TRBV5-4 and TRBJ1-2, with 8 bases fitting TRBD1. The trim removed 4 bases at V and 0 bases at J, leaving 5 bases unmatched. Looked up from germline, CDR1 is SGHNT and CDR2 is YYREEE (reference sequence). The length of the CDR3 is 15 residues.

This clone occurred a few times. The chain is built from TRBV6-1 and TRBJ2-2; D is unclear. Germline CDR1 reads MNHNS; CDR2 reads SASEGT. V lost 3 bases, J lost 3 bases, and 5 bases lay in between. CDR3 length equals 13 residues. CDR3: CASSEADTGELFF. CDR3 coding DNA: TGTGCCAGCAGTGAGGCCGACACCGGGGAGCTGTTTTTT.

The chain couples TRBV27 to TRBJ1-1; TRBD1 might be the D (6 bases). Germline lookup yields CDR1 MNHEY and CDR2 SMNVEV (reference sequence). This CDR3 has 15 amino acids. Trimming left V 2 bases short and J 5 bases short, with 15 bases between. CDR3 region: CASSLGGTWATEAFF. CDR3 bases: TGTGCCAGCAGTTTAGGGGGGACATGGGCGACTGAAGCTTTCTTT.

Only a few counts were recorded for this clone. The chain combines TRBV14 with TRBJ1-1, with unresolved D. The length of the CDR3 is 13 residues. The germline gives CDR1 SGHDN, CDR2 FVKESK. V shed 1 base and J shed 3 bases, with 6 bases lying between them. CDR3 in DNA: TGTGCCAGCAGCCAAGTGTGGTACACTGAAGCTTTCTTT. Protein product: CASSQVWYTEAFF.

The genes are TRBV5-1 and TRBJ2-5; D not certain. CDR1 is SGHRS and CDR2 is YFSETQ in the germline V gene. V shed 3 bases and J shed 2 bases, with 14 bases lying between them. CDR3 size: 15 residues. The chain's CDR3 is CASSSPLLGQETQYF. CDR3 in DNA: TGCGCCAGCAGCTCCCCTTTACTGGGACAAGAGACCCAGTACTTC.

This clone was seen a handful of times. This chain links TRBV7-2 with TRBJ2-7; D gene unclear. The CDR3 has 11 residues. Germline V gives CDR1 SGHTA, CDR2 FQGNSA. Trimming took off 5 bases at V and 0 bases at J, with 2 bases between the two ends. The CDR3 sequence is CASSHSYEQYF. The CDR3 region has the DNA TGTGCCAGCAGCCACTCCTACGAGCAGTACTTC.

This clone was picked up a small number of times. The chain is built from TRBV9 and TRBJ1-2; D gene uncertain. Trimming shortened V by 0 bases and J by 6 bases, and 15 bases separated the two germline ends. Per germline, CDR1 SGDLS and CDR2 YYNGEE. The CDR3 consists of 15 residues. The CDR3 sequence is CASSVGVSATHGYTF. The CDR3 DNA reads TGTGCCAGCAGCGTAGGGGTGAGTGCCACCCATGGCTACACCTTC.

The sample holds a few counts of this clone. This chain uses TRBV15 with TRBJ1-5, with D unclear. The V gene's germline CDR1 is LNHNV and CDR2 YYDKDF (reference sequence). Trimming left V 1 base short and J 0 bases short, with 4 bases between. The CDR3 is made up of 14 amino acids. CDR3 sequence reads: CATSRGLSNQPQHF. The CDR3 DNA follows: TGTGCCACCAGCAGAGGTCTTAGCAATCAGCCCCAGCATTTT.